The clone carrying this T cell receptor (beta chain) was seen a few times. The sample belongs to a study of cytomegalovirus exposure and HLA in healthy donors. Donors were ostensibly healthy at sampling, although undocumented immune exposures were probable. Deletions cut 0 bases from V and 6 bases from J, with 9 bases between. The CDR3 covers 13 residues. The germline V gene encodes CDR1 SGDLS and CDR2 YYNGEE. The PCR was carried out with 60 Vbeta primers and 13 Jbeta primers. TCRdb's copy holds only in-frame clones and misses some; the assay was immunoSEQ multiplex PCR. In the table there are 200,000 to 250,000 clones, 80% to 90% of which are singletons.

The receptor was derived from a man aged 25-45 years in good health and CMV-seronegative. The rearrangement uses TRBV9 and TRBJ1-1; D is perhaps TRBD1 (6 bases). The sample consisted of PBMCs. CDR3 DNA sequence: TGTGCCAGCAGCGTAGGAGGGGGGGCTGAAGCTTTCTTT. It translates to CASSVGGGAEAFF.